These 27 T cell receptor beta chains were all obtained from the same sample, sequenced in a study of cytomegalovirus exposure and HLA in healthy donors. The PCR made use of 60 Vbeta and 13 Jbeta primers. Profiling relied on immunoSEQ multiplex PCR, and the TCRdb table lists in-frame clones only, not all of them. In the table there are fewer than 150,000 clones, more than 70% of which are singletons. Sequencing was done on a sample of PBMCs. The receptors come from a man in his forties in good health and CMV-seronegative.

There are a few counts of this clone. The CDR3 region has the DNA TGTGCCAGCAGTTTAGGGGGGGCGCGGGAGTATGGTACGCAGTATTTT. It translates to CASSLGGAREYGTQYF. This rearrangement joins TRBV27 to TRBJ2-3, with TRBD2 as a possible D gene (7 bases). Trimming removed 2 bases at V and 8 bases at J, with 20 bases between. CDR1 and CDR2 (germline): MNHEY, SMNVEV (reference sequence). This CDR3 has 16 amino acids.

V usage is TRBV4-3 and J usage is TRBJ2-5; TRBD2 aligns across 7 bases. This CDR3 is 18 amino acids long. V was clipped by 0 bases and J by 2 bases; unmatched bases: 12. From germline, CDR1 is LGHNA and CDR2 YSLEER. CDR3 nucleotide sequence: TGCGCCAGCAGCCAAGATTCTCTGGGGCCTAGCGGTCAAGAGACCCAGTACTTC. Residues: CASSQDSLGPSGQETQYF.

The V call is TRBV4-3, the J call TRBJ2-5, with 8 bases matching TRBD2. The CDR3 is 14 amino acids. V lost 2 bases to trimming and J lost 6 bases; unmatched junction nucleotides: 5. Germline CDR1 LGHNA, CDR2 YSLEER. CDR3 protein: CASSQRTSSQTQYF. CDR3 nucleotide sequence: TGCGCCAGCAGCCAAAGGACTAGCTCACAGACCCAGTACTTC.

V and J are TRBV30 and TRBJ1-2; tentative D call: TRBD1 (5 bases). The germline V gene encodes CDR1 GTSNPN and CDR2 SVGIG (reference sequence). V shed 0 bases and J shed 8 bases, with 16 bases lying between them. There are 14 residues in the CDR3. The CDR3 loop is CAWSVHGGSGGYTF. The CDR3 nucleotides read TGTGCCTGGAGTGTACACGGGGGATCAGGGGGCTACACCTTC.

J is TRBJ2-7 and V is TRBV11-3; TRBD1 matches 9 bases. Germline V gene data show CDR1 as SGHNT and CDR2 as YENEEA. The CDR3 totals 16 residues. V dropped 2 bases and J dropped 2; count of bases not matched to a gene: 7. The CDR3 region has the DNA TGTGCCAGCAGCTTACATCCGGGACAGGGTACCTACGAGCAGTACTTC. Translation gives CASSLHPGQGTYEQYF.

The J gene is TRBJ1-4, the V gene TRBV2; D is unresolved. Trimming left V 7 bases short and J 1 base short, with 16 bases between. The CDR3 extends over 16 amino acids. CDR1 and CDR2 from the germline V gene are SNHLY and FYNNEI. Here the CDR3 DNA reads TGTGCCAGCACCGGATTGGAGTTTATAACTAATGAAAAACTGTTTTTT. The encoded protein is CASTGLEFITNEKLFF.

CDR3 protein: CASSLRSGYGQGATEAFF. The CDR3 DNA reads as TGCGCCAGCAGCCTACGGTCGGGGTATGGACAGGGGGCCACTGAAGCTTTCTTT. V usage is TRBV5-1 and J usage is TRBJ1-1; 11 bases agree with TRBD1. Germline V gene lookup returns CDR1 SGHRS and CDR2 YFSETQ. The CDR3 runs to 18 residues. V was pared by 4 bases and J by 4 bases, with 15 bases of the junction left unmatched.

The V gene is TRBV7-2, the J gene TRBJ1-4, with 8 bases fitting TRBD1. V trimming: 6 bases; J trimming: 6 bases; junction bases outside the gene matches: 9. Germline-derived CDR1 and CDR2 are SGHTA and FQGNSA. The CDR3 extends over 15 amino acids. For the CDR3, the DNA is TGTGCCAGCAGAGGGTCCGGGACAGGTTATGAAAAACTGTTTTTT. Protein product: CASRGSGTGYEKLFF.

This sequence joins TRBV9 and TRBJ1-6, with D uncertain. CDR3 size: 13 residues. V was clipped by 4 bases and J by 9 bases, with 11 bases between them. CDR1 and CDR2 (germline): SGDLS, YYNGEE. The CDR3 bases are TGTGCCAGCAGCCCGAGGGCATCTTCACCCCTCCACTTT. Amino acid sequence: CASSPRASSPLHF.

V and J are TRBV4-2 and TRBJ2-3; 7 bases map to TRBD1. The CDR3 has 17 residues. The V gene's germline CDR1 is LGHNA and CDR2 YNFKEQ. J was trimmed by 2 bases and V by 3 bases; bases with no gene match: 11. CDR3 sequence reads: CASSHVRPGQITDTQYF. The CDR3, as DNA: TGTGCCAGCAGCCACGTCCGACCGGGACAGATCACAGATACGCAGTATTTT.

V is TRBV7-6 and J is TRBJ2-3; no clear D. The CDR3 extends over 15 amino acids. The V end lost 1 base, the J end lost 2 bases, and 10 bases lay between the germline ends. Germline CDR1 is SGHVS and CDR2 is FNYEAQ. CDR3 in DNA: TGTGCCAGCAGCTTAGACCCAACTATCACAGATACGCAGTATTTT. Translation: CASSLDPTITDTQYF.

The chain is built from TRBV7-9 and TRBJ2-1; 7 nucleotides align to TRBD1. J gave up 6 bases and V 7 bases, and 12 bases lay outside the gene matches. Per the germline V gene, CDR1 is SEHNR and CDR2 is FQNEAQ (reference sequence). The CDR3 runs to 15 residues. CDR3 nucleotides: TGTGCCAGCACCTTGGGGACAGCAGTCTGCAATGAGCAGTTCTTC. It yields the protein CASTLGTAVCNEQFF.

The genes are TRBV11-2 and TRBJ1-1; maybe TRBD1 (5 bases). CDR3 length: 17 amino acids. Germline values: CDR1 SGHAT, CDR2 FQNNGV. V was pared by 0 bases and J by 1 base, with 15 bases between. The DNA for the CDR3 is TGTGCCAGCAGCTTAGACCACGCCGGGCAGGGGAACACTGAAGCTTTCTTT. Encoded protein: CASSLDHAGQGNTEAFF.

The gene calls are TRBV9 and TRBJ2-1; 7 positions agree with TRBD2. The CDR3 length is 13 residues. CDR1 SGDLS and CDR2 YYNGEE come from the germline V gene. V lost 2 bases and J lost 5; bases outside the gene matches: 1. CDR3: CASSVGLNNEQFF. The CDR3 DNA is TGTGCCAGCAGCGTGGGACTAAACAATGAGCAGTTCTTC.

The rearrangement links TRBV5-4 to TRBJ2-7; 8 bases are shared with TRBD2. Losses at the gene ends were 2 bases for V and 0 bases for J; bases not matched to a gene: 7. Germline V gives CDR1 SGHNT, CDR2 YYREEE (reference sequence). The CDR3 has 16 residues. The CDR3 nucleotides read TGTGCCAGCAGCTTAGGACTAGCCCAGCACTCCTACGAGCAGTACTTC. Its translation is CASSLGLAQHSYEQYF.

The CDR3 coding sequence is TGTGCCAGCAGTCCAGGGGGACTCTATGGCTACACCTTC. It encodes CASSPGGLYGYTF. The chain recombines TRBV6-5 with TRBJ1-2; 7 bases line up with TRBD1. The CDR3 covers 13 residues. Losses at the gene ends were 5 bases for V and 4 bases for J; bases not matched to a gene: 4. Germline lookup yields CDR1 MNHEY and CDR2 SVGAGI.

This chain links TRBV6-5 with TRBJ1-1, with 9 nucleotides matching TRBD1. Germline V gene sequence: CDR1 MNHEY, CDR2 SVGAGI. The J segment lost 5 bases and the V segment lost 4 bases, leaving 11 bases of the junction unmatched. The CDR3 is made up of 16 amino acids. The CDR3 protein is CASSLQGAQGGTEAFF. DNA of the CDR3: TGTGCCAGCAGTTTACAGGGGGCGCAAGGAGGAACTGAAGCTTTCTTT.

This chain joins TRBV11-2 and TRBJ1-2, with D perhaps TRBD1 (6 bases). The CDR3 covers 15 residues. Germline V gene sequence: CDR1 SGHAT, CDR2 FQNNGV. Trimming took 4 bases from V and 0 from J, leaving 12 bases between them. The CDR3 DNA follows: TGTGCCAGCAGCTCCCCCAGGGGTACTAACTATGGCTACACCTTC. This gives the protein CASSSPRGTNYGYTF.

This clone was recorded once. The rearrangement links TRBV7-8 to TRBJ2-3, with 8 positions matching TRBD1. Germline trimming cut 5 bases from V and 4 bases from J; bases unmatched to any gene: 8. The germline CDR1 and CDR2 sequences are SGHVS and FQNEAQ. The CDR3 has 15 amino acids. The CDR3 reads CASSAHRGVADTQYF. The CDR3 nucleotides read TGTGCCAGCAGCGCACACAGGGGGGTAGCAGATACGCAGTATTTT.

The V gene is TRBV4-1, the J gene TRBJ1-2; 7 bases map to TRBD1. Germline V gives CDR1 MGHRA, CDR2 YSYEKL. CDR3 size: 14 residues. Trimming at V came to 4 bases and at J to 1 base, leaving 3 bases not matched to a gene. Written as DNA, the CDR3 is TGCGCCAGCAGCCCGGGACAGCTTAACTATGGCTACACCTTC. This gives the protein CASSPGQLNYGYTF.

CDR3 sequence reads: CASSPSVGGMAGYF. CDR3 nucleotides: TGTGCCAGCTCACCATCTGTAGGGGGCATGGCGGGGTACTTC. V and J are TRBV18 and TRBJ2-7; 7 bases fit TRBD1. V lost 2 bases and J lost 12; bases outside the gene matches: 13. This CDR3 region has 14 residues. The germline V gene encodes CDR1 KGHSH and CDR2 LQKENI.

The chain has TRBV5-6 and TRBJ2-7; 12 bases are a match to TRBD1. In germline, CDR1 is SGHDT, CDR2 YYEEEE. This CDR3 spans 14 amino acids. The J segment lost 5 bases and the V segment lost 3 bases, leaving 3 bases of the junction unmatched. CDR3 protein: CASSYGTGGNEQYF. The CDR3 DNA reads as TGTGCCAGCAGCTATGGGACAGGGGGCAACGAGCAGTACTTC.

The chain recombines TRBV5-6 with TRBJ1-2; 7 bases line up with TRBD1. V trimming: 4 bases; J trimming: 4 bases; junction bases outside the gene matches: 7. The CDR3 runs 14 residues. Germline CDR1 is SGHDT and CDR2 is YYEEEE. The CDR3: CASSRQGGSYGYTF. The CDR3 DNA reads TGTGCCAGCAGCCGACAGGGTGGAAGCTATGGCTACACCTTC.

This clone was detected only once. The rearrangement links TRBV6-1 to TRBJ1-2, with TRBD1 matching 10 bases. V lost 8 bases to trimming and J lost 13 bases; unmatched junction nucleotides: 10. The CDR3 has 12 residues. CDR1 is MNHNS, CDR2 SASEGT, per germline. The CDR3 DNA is TGTGCCAGCTGGTGGACAGGGGGTTGGTGCACCTTC. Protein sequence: CASWWTGGWCTF.

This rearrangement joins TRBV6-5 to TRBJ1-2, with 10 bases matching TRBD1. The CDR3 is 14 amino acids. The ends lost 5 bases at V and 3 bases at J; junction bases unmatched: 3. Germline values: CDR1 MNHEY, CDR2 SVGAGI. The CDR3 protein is CASSPGTGDYGYTF. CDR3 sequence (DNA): TGTGCCAGCAGTCCCGGGACAGGGGACTATGGCTACACCTTC.

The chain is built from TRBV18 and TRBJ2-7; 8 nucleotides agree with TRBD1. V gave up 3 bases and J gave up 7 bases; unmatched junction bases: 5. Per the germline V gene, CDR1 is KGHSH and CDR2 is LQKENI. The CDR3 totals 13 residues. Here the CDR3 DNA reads TGTGCCAGCTCACCGTGGACAGGGAGTGAGCAGTACTTC. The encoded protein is CASSPWTGSEQYF.

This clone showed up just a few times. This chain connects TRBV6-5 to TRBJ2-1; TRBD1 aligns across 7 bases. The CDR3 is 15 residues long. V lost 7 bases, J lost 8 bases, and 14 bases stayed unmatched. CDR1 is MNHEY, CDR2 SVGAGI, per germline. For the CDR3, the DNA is TGTGCCAGCACCATACCGGGACAGAGTGGCTATGAGCAGTTCTTC. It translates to CASTIPGQSGYEQFF.